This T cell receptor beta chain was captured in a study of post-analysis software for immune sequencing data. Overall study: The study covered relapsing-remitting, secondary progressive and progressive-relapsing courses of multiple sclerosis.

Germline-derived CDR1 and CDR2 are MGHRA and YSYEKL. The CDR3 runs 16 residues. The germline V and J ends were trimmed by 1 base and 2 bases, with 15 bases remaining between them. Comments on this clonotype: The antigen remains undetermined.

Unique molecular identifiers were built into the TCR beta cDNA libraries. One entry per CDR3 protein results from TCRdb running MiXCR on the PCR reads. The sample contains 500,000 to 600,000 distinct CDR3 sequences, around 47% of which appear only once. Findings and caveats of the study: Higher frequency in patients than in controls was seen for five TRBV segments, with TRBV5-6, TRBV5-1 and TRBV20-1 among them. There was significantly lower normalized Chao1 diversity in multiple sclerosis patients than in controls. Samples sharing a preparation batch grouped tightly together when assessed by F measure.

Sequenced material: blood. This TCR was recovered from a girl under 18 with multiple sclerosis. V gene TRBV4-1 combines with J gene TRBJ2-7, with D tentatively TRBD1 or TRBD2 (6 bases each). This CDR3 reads CASSQVSRGAAYEQYF. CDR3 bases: TGCGCCAGCAGCCAAGTATCAAGGGGGGCCGCCTACGAGCAGTACTTC.